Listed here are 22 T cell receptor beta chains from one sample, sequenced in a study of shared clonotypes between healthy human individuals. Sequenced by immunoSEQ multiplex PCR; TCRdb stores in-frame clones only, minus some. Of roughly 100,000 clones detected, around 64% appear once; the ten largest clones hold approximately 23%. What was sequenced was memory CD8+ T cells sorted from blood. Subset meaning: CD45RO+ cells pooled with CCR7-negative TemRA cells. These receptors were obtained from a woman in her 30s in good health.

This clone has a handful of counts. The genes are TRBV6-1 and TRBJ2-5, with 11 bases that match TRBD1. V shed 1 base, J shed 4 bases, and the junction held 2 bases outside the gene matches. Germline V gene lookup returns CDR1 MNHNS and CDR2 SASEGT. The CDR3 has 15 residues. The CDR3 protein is CASSEGTGGAETQYF. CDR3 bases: TGTGCCAGCAGTGAAGGGACAGGGGGCGCAGAGACCCAGTACTTC.

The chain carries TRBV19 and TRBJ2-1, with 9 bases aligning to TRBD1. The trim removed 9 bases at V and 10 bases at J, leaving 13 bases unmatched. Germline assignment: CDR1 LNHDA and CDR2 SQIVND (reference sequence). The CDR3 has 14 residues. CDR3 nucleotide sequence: TGTGCCAGCGCTGAAGGACAGGGGCCCTGGGAGCAGTTCTTC. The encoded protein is CASAEGQGPWEQFF.

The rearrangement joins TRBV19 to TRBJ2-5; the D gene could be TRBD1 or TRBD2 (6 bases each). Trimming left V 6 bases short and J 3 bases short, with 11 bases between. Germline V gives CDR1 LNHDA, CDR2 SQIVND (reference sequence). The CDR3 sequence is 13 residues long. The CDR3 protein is CASSRGQKETQYF. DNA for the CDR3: TGTGCCAGTAGCCGGGGGCAGAAAGAGACCCAGTACTTC.

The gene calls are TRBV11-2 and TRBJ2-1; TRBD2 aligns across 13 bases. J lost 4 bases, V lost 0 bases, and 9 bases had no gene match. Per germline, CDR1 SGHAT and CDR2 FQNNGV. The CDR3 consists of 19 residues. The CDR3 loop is CASSLDEWTSGGYYNEQFF. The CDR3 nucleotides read TGTGCCAGCAGCTTAGATGAGTGGACTAGCGGGGGTTATTACAATGAGCAGTTCTTC.

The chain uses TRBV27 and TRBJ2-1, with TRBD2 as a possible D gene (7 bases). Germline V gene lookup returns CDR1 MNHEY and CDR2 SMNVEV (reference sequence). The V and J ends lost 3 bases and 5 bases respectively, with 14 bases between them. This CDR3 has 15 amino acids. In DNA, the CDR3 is TGTGCCAGCAGTTTTAGGGGGAGGGACCACAATGAGCAGTTCTTC. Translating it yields CASSFRGRDHNEQFF.

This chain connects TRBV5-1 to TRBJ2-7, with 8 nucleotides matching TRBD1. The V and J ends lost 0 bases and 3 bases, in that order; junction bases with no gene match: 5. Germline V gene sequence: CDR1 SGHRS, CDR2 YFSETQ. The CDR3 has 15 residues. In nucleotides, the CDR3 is TGCGCCAGCAGCTTGGCCTCGGACAGGGACTACGAGCAGTACTTC. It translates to CASSLASDRDYEQYF.

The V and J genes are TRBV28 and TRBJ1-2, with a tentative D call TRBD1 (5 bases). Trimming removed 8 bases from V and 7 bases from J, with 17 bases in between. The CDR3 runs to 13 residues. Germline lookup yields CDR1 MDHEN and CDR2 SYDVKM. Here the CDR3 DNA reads TGTGCCAGCCAACGGGACCTCGTTCTTGGCTACACCTTC. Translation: CASQRDLVLGYTF.

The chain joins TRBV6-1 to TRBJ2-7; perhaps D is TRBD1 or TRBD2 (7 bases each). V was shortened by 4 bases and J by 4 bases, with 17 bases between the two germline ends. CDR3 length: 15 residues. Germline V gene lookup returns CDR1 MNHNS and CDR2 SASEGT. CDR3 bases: TGTGCCAGCAGTGGCCAGGGGGGGTCAGTATACGAGCAGTACTTC. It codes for CASSGQGGSVYEQYF.

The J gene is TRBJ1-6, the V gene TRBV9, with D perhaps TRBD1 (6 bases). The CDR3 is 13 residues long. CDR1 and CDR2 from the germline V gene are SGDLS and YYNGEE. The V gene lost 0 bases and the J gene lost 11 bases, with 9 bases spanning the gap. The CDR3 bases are TGTGCCAGCAGCGTAGCTGACAGGCCACCCCTCCACTTT. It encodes CASSVADRPPLHF. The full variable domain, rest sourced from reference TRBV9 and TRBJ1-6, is DSGVTQTPKHLITATGQRVTLRCSPRSGDLSVYWYQQSLDQGLQFLIQYYNGEERAKGNILERFSAQQFPDLHSELNLSSLELGDSALYFCASSVADRPPLHFGNGTRLTVT.

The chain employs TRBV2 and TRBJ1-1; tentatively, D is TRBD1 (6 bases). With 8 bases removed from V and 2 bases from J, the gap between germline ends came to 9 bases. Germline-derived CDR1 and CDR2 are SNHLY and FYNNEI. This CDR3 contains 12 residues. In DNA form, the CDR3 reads TGTGCCAGCGAGGGACAAAACACTGAAGCTTTCTTT. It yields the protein CASEGQNTEAFF. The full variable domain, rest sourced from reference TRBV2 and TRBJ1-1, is EPEVTQTPSHQVTQMGQEVILRCVPISNHLYFYWYRQILGQKVEFLVSFYNNEISEKSEIFDDQFSVERPDGSNFTLKIRSTKLEDSAMYFCASEGQNTEAFFGQGTRLTVV.

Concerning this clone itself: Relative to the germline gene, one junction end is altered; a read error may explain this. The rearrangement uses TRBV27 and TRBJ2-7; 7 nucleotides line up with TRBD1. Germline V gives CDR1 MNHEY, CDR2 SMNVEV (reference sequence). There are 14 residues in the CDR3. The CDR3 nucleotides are TGTGCCAGCAGTCCTACCGGGACAGCCTACGAGCAGTATTTC. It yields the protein CASSPTGTAYEQYF.

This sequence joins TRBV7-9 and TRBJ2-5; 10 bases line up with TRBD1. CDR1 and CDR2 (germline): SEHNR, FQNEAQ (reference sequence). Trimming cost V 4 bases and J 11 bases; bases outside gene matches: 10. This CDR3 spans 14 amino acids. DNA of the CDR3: TGTGCCAGCAGCTCCGGGACAGGGGCTCGGGAGCAGTACTTC. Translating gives CASSSGTGAREQYF.

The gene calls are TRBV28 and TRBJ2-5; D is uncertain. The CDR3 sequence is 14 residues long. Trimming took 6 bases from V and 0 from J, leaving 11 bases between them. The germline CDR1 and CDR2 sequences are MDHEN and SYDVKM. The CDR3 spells CASSPDRYQETQYF. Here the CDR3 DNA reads TGTGCCAGCAGCCCTGATCGGTACCAAGAGACCCAGTACTTC.

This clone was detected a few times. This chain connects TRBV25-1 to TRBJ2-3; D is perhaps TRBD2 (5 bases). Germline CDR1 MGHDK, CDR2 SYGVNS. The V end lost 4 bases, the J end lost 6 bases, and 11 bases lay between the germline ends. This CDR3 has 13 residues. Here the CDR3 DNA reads TGTGCCAGCAGTGCGGGGTTTCAGGATACGCAGTATTTT. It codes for CASSAGFQDTQYF.

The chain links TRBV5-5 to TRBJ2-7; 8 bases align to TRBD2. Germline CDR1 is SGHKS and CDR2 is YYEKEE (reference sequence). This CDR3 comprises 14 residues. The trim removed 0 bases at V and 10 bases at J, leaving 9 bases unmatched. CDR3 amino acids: CASSLERERFEQYF. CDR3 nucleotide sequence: TGTGCCAGCAGCTTGGAGCGGGAGCGTTTTGAACAGTACTTC.

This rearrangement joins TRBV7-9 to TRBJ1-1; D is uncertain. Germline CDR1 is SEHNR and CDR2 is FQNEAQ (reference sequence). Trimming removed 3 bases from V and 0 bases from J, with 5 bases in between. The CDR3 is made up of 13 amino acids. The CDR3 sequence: CASSFWVNTEAFF. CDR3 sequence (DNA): TGTGCCAGCAGCTTTTGGGTGAACACTGAAGCTTTCTTT.

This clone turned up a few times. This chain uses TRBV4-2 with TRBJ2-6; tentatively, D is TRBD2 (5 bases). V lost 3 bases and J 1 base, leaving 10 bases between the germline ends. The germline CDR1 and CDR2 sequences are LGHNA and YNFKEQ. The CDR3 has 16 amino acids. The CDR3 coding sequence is TGTGCCAGCAGCCAGGAGGATAGTTCTGGGGCCAACGTCCTGACTTTC. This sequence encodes CASSQEDSSGANVLTF.

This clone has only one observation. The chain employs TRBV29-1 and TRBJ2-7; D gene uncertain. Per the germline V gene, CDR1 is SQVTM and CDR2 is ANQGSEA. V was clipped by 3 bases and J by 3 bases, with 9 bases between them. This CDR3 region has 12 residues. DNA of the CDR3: TGCAGCGTTGAGACAAATTTCTACGAGCAGTACTTC. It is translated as CSVETNFYEQYF.

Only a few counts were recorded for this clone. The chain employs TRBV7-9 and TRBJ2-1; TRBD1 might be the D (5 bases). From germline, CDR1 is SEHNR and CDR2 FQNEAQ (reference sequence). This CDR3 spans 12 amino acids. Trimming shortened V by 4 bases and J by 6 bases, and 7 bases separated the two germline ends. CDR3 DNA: TGTGCCAGCAGCTGGGGCCCCAATGAGCAGTTCTTC. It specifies CASSWGPNEQFF.

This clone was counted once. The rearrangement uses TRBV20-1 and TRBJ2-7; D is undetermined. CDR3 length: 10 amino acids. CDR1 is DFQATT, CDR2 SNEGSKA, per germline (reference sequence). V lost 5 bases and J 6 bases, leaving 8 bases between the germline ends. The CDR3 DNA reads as TGCAGTGCTTCATCGCCCGAGCAGTACTTC. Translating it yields CSASSPEQYF.

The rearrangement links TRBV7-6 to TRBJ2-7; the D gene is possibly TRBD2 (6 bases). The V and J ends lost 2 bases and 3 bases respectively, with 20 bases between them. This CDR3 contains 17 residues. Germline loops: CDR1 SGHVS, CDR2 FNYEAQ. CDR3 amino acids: CASSLFPAGLILYEQYF. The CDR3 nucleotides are TGTGCCAGCAGCTTATTTCCAGCGGGTCTTATTCTCTACGAGCAGTACTTC.

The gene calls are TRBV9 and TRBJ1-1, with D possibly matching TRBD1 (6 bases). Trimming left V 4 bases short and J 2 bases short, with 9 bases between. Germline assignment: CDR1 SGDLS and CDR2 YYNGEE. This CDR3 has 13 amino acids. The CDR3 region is CASSTTGNTEAFF. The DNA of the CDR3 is TGTGCCAGCAGCACGACAGGTAACACTGAAGCTTTCTTT.